This T cell receptor beta chain was captured by sequencing in a study of cytomegalovirus exposure and HLA in healthy donors. Researchers ran the PCR with 60 Vbeta and 13 Jbeta primers. Method: immunoSEQ multiplex PCR; TCRdb's copy keeps in-frame clones and lacks some. The sample has approximately 150,000 clones, over 60% seen once. The V segment lost 5 bases and the J segment 2 bases; nucleotides outside the gene matches: 5. The CDR3 is 15 amino acids. Germline assignment: CDR1 MNHEY and CDR2 SMNVEV (reference sequence). Sequenced material: PBMCs. The genes are TRBV27 and TRBJ2-7; TRBD2 aligns across 11 bases. The source of this sequence is a man aged 40-49 years in good health and CMV-seropositive. CDR3 DNA: TGTGCCAGCAGTCCACCTAGCGGGAGGCCCTACGAGCAGTACTTC. Encoded protein: CASSPPSGRPYEQYF.